This TCR beta chain was found in a study of OX40 agonist ivuxolimab in advanced cancers. As to this clone: The antigen remains undetermined.

The repertoire was sequenced with immunoSEQ multiplex PCR; TCRdb's copy has only in-frame clones and lacks some. The data contain about 16,000 clones, around 84% of them singletons. On cycle 4 day 1 and cycle 7 day 1, as well as at baseline, blood was sampled. Regarding the study as a whole: The investigators did not determine what antigen specificity the expanded peripheral T cells had. Clonal expansion was seen in CD4+ and CD8+ blood T cells by week 6 at 0.1 to 3.0 mg/kg.

Sequencing used CD4+ or CD8+ T cells sorted from blood, obtained in a trial of the OX40 agonist ivuxolimab. The receptor's source is an adult with an advanced solid tumor such as melanoma, head and neck, liver or kidney cancer.

The CDR3 nucleotides read TGTGCCAGCAGTCCTGGAGGGGGCGTCAGCTCCTACAATGAGCAGTTCTTC. The encoded protein is CASSPGGGVSSYNEQFF. The rearrangement joins TRBV9 to TRBJ2-1, with TRBD1 as a possible D gene (7 bases). Germline CDR1 SGDLS, CDR2 YYNGEE. The CDR3 is 17 residues long. V was cut by 5 bases and J by 0 bases, with 18 bases left in between.